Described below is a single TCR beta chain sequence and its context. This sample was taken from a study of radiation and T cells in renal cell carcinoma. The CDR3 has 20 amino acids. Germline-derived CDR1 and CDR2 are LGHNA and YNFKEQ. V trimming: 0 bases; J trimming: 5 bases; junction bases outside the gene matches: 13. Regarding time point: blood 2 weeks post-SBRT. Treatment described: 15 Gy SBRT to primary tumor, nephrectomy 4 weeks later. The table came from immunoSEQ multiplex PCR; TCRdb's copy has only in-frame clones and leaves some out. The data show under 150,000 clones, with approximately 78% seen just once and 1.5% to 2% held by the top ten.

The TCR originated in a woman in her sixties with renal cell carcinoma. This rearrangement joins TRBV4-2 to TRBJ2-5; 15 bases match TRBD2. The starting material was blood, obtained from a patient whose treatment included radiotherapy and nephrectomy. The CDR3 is CASSQEWTSGGAGFRETQYF. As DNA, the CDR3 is TGTGCCAGCAGCCAAGAGTGGACTAGCGGGGGGGCAGGGTTTAGGGAGACCCAGTACTTC.